This T cell receptor beta chain was profiled in a study of vaccination and CD4 T cells after COVID-19. Study-wide findings and caveats: Reactive clone data from convalescent patients indicated a median of about 86% appearing only post-vaccination.

This clonotype was counted only a few times. Its antigen is undetermined. Regarding treatment: approximately nine-day PBMC culture with coronavirus spike peptide pools or control peptides (ViraFEST assay). For ViraFEST, peptide pools expanded antigen-specific T cells, after which the TCRs were sequenced. Scientists ran DNA taken from cultured CD4+ T cells through the Oncomine TCR Beta short-read assay for sequencing. Scientists extracted genomic DNA from CD4+ T cells grown in culture. TCRdb ran MiXCR on the PCR reads and lists one entry per CDR3 protein. Among approximately 20,000 distinct CDR3 sequences listed, around half were seen once. The TCR comes from a human donor who had recovered from COVID-19. The sequencing sample was made of CD4+ T cells from blood, cultured in vitro.

The CDR3 DNA reads TGTGCCAGCAGGACAGGGGGAAACTATGGCTACACCTTC. This sequence encodes CASRTGGNYGYTF. The chain has TRBV6-1 and TRBJ1-2, with TRBD1 matching 9 bases. Germline assignment: CDR1 MNHNS and CDR2 SASEGT. The CDR3 consists of 13 residues. V lost 6 bases and J lost 2; bases outside the gene matches: 1.